The 2 T cell receptor beta chains given below trace back to one sample, sequenced in a study of tumor-infiltrating lymphocytes in oesophageal squamous cell carcinoma. TCRdb reanalysed the PCR reads using MiXCR and keeps one entry per CDR3 protein. The repertoire holds roughly 10,000 distinct CDR3 sequences, with approximately 61% as singletons. The specimen sequenced was esophageal tumor tissue. The origin of the receptors is a female donor with esophageal squamous cell carcinoma.

This clonotype was seen once. The chain has TRBV7-9 and TRBJ2-7; TRBD2 aligns across 11 bases. The CDR3 runs to 15 residues. The germline gives CDR1 SEHNR, CDR2 FQNEAQ (reference sequence). After removal of 1 base from V and 4 bases from J, the junction contained 3 bases not matched to a gene. The DNA for the CDR3 is TGTGCCAGCAGCTTAGAAACTAGCGGGAGTTACGAGCAGTACTTC. Translated: CASSLETSGSYEQYF. The full variable domain, its missing parts supplied by reference TRBV7-9 and TRBJ2-7, is DTGVSQNPRHKITKRGQNVTFRCDPISEHNRLYWYRQTLGQGPEFLTYFQNEAQLEKSRLLSDRFSAERPKGSFSTLEIQRTEQGDSAMYLCASSLETSGSYEQYFGPGTRLTVT.

The V call is TRBV7-8, the J call TRBJ2-7; TRBD2 aligns across 8 bases. With the DNA end fitting TRBJ2-5 better, the J assignment may be wrong. The germline gives CDR1 SGHVS, CDR2 FQNEAQ. This CDR3 has 16 residues. The CDR3 reads CASSWRVAGGGETQYF. The CDR3 DNA follows: TGTGCCAGCAGCTGGCGAGTGGCGGGAGGCGGTGAGACCCAGTACTTC.